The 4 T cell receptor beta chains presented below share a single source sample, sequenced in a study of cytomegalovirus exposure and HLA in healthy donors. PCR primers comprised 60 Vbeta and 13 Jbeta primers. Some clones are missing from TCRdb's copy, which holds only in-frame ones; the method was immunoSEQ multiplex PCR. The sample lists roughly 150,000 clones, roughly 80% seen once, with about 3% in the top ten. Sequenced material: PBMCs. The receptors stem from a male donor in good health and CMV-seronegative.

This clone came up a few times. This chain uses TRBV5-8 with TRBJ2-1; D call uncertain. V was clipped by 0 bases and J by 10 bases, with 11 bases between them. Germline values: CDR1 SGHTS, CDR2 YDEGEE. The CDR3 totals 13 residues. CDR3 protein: CASSLGSAREQFF. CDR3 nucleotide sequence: TGTGCCAGCAGCTTGGGTTCTGCGCGGGAGCAGTTCTTC. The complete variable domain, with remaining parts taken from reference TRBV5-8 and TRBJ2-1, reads EAGVTQSPTHLIKTRGQQATLRCSPISGHTSVYWYQQALGLGLQFLLWYDEGEERNRGNFPPRFSGRQFPNYSSELNVNALELEDSALYLCASSLGSAREQFFGPGTRLTVL.

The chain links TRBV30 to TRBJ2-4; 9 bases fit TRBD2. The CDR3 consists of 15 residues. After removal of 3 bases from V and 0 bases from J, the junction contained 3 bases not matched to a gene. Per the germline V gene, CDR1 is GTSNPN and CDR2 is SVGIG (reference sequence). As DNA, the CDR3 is TGTGCCTGGAGGACTAGCGGACTAGCCAAAAACATTCAGTACTTC. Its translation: CAWRTSGLAKNIQYF.

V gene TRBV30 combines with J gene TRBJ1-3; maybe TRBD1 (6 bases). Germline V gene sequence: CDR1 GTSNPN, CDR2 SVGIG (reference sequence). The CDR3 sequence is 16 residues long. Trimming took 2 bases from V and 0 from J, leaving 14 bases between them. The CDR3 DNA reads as TGTGCCTGGAGTCCCAGGGGCGGCCGCTCTGGAAACACCATATATTTT. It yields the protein CAWSPRGGRSGNTIYF.

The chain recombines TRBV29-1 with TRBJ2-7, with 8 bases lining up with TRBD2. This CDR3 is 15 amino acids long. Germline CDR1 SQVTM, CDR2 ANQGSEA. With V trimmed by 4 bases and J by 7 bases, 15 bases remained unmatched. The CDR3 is CSVGGMTSALEEQYF. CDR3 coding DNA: TGCAGCGTTGGGGGAATGACTAGCGCCTTAGAAGAGCAGTACTTC.